A selection of T cell receptor beta chains follows, all from one sample in a study of blood T cell repertoires in COVID-19. Assay: immunoSEQ multiplex PCR; the TCRdb copy retains only in-frame clones and omits some. The profile shows 200,000 to 250,000 clones, approximately 80% of them singletons. The sequencing input was peripheral blood. Every receptor here comes from a woman older than 75 with COVID-19, enrolled during active disease. CDR3s include the opening cysteine and the closing phenylalanine or tryptophan. A D gene is named only where the DNA matches it firmly. The size entry is marked missing in some rows and otherwise reads once, few, many or a size class.

-,TRBJ1-5,14,-,TRBV19,TGTGCCAGTAGTATCTTCCCAGGGGATCAGCCCCAGCATTTT,CASSIFPGDQPQHF
-,TRBJ1-1,11,-,TRBV23-1,TGCGCCCGGGGGGTGAACACTGAAGCTTTCTTT,CARGVNTEAFF
-,TRBJ1-2,10,-,TRBV29-1,TGCAGCGTTGGAGGCGGTGGCTACACCTTC,CSVGGGGYTF
-,TRBJ2-4,11,-,TRBV20-1,TGCAGTGCCGAGAGACTAGACCATTTGGACTTC,CSAERLDHLDF
TRBD2,TRBJ2-1,15,-,TRBV9,TGTGCCAGCAGCCCGAGCGGGGGATCCTACAATGAGCAGTTCTTC,CASSPSGGSYNEQFF
-,TRBJ1-1,13,-,TRBV7-3,TGTGCCAGCAGCACCCTAACGGGAAATGAAGCTTTCTTT,CASSTLTGNEAFF
-,TRBJ2-7,14,-,TRBV18,TGTGCCAGCTCAGACAGTTCAGGGCTCTACGAGCAGTACTTC,CASSDSSGLYEQYF
TRBD2,TRBJ2-1,16,-,TRBV5-4,TGTGCCAGCAGCCCAGCCGCGGGGGGCAGGGACAATGAGCAGTTCTTC,CASSPAAGGRDNEQFF
-,TRBJ1-2,13,-,TRBV7-9,TGTGCCTTGGGAGGAACGCGCTCCTATGGCTACACCTTC,CALGGTRSYGYTF
TRBD1,TRBJ1-1,15,-,TRBV5-1,TGCGCCAGCAGCTTGGACCAGGGGGCGAGCACTGAAGCTTTCTTT,CASSLDQGASTEAFF
-,TRBJ2-5,14,-,TRBV19,TGTGCCAGTAGTATAAGGAGTCGTCAAGAGACCCAGTACTTC,CASSIRSRQETQYF
TRBD2,TRBJ2-1,13,-,TRBV29-1,TGCAGCGTTCTTGTAGCGGGAGATGGAGAGCAGTTCTTC,CSVLVAGDGEQFF
-,TRBJ1-4,12,-,TRBV28,TGTGCCAGCAGTTGGGGGGATGAAAAACTGTTTTTT,CASSWGDEKLFF
-,TRBJ1-1,14,-,TRBV2,TGTGCCAGCAGGGCTGCGGGGAGGTACACTGAAGCTTTCTTT,CASRAAGRYTEAFF
TRBD2,TRBJ2-3,13,-,TRBV5-1,TGCGCCAGCGGGACTAGCGGCACAGATACGCAGTATTTT,CASGTSGTDTQYF
TRBD1,TRBJ2-3,16,-,TRBV18,TGTGCCAGCTCACCACCTGGACAGGGTATTGCAGATACGCAGTATTTT,CASSPPGQGIADTQYF
TRBD2,TRBJ2-1,15,-,TRBV9,TGTGCCAGCAGCCCGGGAGGGCTGGGGGACAATGAGCAGTTCTTC,CASSPGGLGDNEQFF
-,TRBJ1-1,15,-,TRBV4-1,TGCGCCAGCAGCTCTCAAGGGGGTCGGGACACTGAAGCTTTCTTT,CASSSQGGRDTEAFF
-,TRBJ1-5,13,-,TRBV15,TGTGCCACCTCGGACACCTTCAATCAGCCCCAGCATTTT,CATSDTFNQPQHF
-,TRBJ2-7,14,-,TRBV4-1,TGCGCCAGCAGCCAAGATCTAGGTTCCAGCGAGCAGTACTTC,CASSQDLGSSEQYF
-,TRBJ2-1,14,-,TRBV5-1,TGCGCCAGCAGCTCCCAACCCTCTAGTTCTGAGCAGTTCTTC,CASSSQPSSSEQFF
-,TRBJ2-5,14,-,TRBV29-1,TGCAGCGTTGGGTTGAGGGGGTACCAAGAGACCCAGTACTTC,CSVGLRGYQETQYF
-,TRBJ2-3,16,-,TRBV3-1/TRBV3-2,TGTGCCAGCAGCCCAGGGGCGGGGGTAATCACAGATACGCAGTATTTT,CASSPGAGVITDTQYF
TRBD1,TRBJ1-4,15,-,TRBV5-1,TGCGCCAGCAGCAGCCTAGGGGGCCGGAATGAAAAACTGTTTTTT,CASSSLGGRNEKLFF
-,TRBJ2-1,13,-,TRBV13,TGTGCCAGCAGCTTAGGTTTGGGGAGAGAGCAGTTCTTC,CASSLGLGREQFF
TRBD2,TRBJ2-7,13,-,TRBV6-6,TGTGCCACCAAGCGGCGGGGGGCCGGCGAGCAGTACTTC,CATKRRGAGEQYF
-,TRBJ1-1,16,-,TRBV25-1,TGTGCCAGCAGTGAAGGTGTAGGGAGAGGGAGCACTGAAGCTTTCTTT,CASSEGVGRGSTEAFF
-,TRBJ1-1,14,-,TRBV10-3,TGTGCCATCAGTGAGTCAGGAGAGAACACTGAAGCTTTCTTT,CAISESGENTEAFF
TRBD2,TRBJ2-5,15,-,TRBV5-8,TGTGCCAGCAGCTTGGAAGGGCTGCGGGGGGAGACCCAGTACTTC,CASSLEGLRGETQYF
TRBD2,TRBJ2-1,21,-,TRBV28,TGTGCCAGCAGTATCGGGGGACGGGGTAGCGGGTGGCCGAGCTCCTACAATGAGCAGTTCTTC,CASSIGGRGSGWPSSYNEQFF
-,TRBJ1-5,13,once,TRBV2,TGTGCCACCAAAATCGAGGTTGGAGAGCCCCAGCATTTT,CATKIEVGEPQHF
TRBD1,TRBJ1-2,15,once,TRBV16,TGTGCCAGCAGCCTTCCGGGACAGGGGGCGCGTGGCTACACCTTC,CASSLPGQGARGYTF
-,TRBJ2-5,14,-,TRBV5-1,TGCGCCAGCAGCCGGACGGCAGGGGAAGAGACCCAGTACTTC,CASSRTAGEETQYF
-,TRBJ1-2,13,-,TRBV5-4,TGTGCCAGCAGGTCCTCGGGGAACTATGGCTACACCTTC,CASRSSGNYGYTF
-,TRBJ2-2,14,-,TRBV7-2,TGTGCCAGCAGCTTACGAGGGAACACCGGGGAGCTGTTTTTT,CASSLRGNTGELFF
-,TRBJ2-3,16,-,TRBV18,TGTGCCAGCTCACCACTAGCCACTACTAGCACAGATACGCAGTATTTT,CASSPLATTSTDTQYF
TRBD1,TRBJ1-1,14,once,TRBV28,TGTGCCAGCAGGACAGGGGCGGTGAACACTGAAGCTTTCTTT,CASRTGAVNTEAFF
TRBD2,TRBJ2-1,16,-,TRBV29-1,TGCAGCGCCGGGACTAGCGGTCCCAAAGCCTACAATGAGCAGTTCTTC,CSAGTSGPKAYNEQFF
-,TRBJ2-1,19,-,TRBV7-9,TGTGCCAGCAGCTTAGATAGGTGGAGGGGGCGGGGTATGAGGAATGAGCAGTTCTTC,CASSLDRWRGRGMRNEQFF
-,TRBJ2-5,13,-,TRBV7-7,TGTGCTAGCAGGCGCAGGGTCGGGGAGACCCAGTACTTC,CASRRRVGETQYF
TRBD1,TRBJ1-2,14,-,TRBV5-4,TGTGCCAGCAGCTTGGGACAGGGGGTTATTGGCTACACCTTC,CASSLGQGVIGYTF
-,TRBJ2-1,14,-,TRBV5-1,TGCGCCAGCAGCCTCGACTCAATCCGCGATGAGCAGTTCTTC,CASSLDSIRDEQFF
TRBD1,TRBJ1-4,13,-,TRBV12-3/TRBV12-4,TGTGCCAGCAGTCCGACAGGGGGTGGAAAACTGTTTTTT,CASSPTGGGKLFF
TRBD1,TRBJ1-2,16,-,TRBV4-1,TGCGCCAGCAGCCAAGACAGGACAGGGGGCGCGTATGGCTACACCTTC,CASSQDRTGGAYGYTF
-,TRBJ2-1,13,-,TRBV5-1,TGCGCCAGCAGCCCGGACAGTAGCAATGAGCAGTTCTTC,CASSPDSSNEQFF